The 16 T cell receptor beta chains below come from one sample, sequenced in a study of blood T cells in healthy people across ages. A sample-barcoded 5' primer and a J-beta primer mix were used in a second PCR of about 7 to 12 cycles. TCRdb redid the calling of the 5' RACE reads with MiXCR, one entry per CDR3 protein. Here the sample spans 800,000 or so distinct CDR3 sequences, around 25% being singletons. These data are also associated with another study on T cells of mothers and their children.

Sequenced: blood. The receptors come from a boy aged 10-17 years in good health.

The rearrangement links TRBV7-9 to TRBJ2-1; no clear D. The CDR3 is 14 residues long. The germline gives CDR1 SEHNR, CDR2 FQNEAQ (reference sequence). V lost 1 base, J lost 4 bases, and 8 bases lay in between. CDR3 region: CASSLGIGYNEQFF. DNA for the CDR3: TGTGCCAGCAGCTTAGGCATCGGGTACAATGAGCAGTTCTTC.

The J gene is TRBJ2-2, the V gene TRBV6-2 or TRBV6-3; 8 nucleotides match TRBD2. The CDR3 runs to 18 residues. Germline V gene lookup returns CDR1 MNHEY and CDR2 SVGEGT. After removal of 4 bases from V and 0 bases from J, the junction contained 10 bases not matched to a gene. CDR3: CASSFPSSGHTNTGELFF. As DNA, the CDR3 is TGTGCCAGCAGTTTCCCTTCTAGCGGGCATACGAACACCGGGGAGCTGTTTTTT.

In its sample, this clonotype was seen a few times. The CDR3 bases are TGTGCCAGCAGCTTAGAGTGGGGAGGAGCTTTCTTT. Its translation is CASSLEWGGAFF. This chain joins TRBV7-9 and TRBJ1-1; no definite D call. The CDR3 length is 12 residues. Per germline, CDR1 SEHNR and CDR2 FQNEAQ (reference sequence). V gave up 1 base and J gave up 10 bases, with 10 bases separating them.

The chain couples TRBV28 to TRBJ2-2; 11 bases agree with TRBD2. Germline V gene data show CDR1 as MDHEN and CDR2 as SYDVKM. The CDR3 consists of 18 residues. Trimming cost V 3 bases and J 3 bases; bases outside gene matches: 9. The CDR3 nucleotides are TGTGCCAGCAGTTTCTCCACTAGCGGGAGACTTTACACCGGGGAGCTGTTTTTT. This sequence encodes CASSFSTSGRLYTGELFF.

This clonotype appeared a few times. The V and J genes are TRBV6-2 or TRBV6-3 and TRBJ2-7; either TRBD1 or TRBD2 may supply D (5 bases each). The CDR3 sequence is 13 residues long. V was cut by 7 bases and J by 3 bases, with 13 bases left in between. Germline V gene lookup returns CDR1 MNHEY and CDR2 SVGEGT. The chain's CDR3 is CASNRDGYYEQYF. The CDR3 DNA sequence: TGTGCCAGCAACCGGGACGGGTACTACGAGCAGTACTTC.

This clonotype has just a few counts. DNA of the CDR3: TGTGCCATCCTGGACAACTCTGGGGCCAACGTCCTGACTTTC. Translation gives CAILDNSGANVLTF. The chain uses TRBV25-1 and TRBJ2-6; tentative D call: TRBD1 (5 bases). The germline gives CDR1 MGHDK, CDR2 SYGVNS. The CDR3 has 14 residues. V lost 10 bases, J lost 0 bases, and 10 bases lay in between.

The chain has TRBV29-1 and TRBJ1-1; 7 nucleotides align to TRBD1. This CDR3 comprises 12 residues. Trimming took 6 bases from V and 5 from J; bases not matched to a gene: 6. Germline CDR1 and CDR2: SQVTM and ANQGSEA. CDR3 sequence reads: CSVRQGGTEAFF. The CDR3 nucleotides read TGCAGCGTCCGCCAGGGGGGAACTGAAGCTTTCTTT.

This clonotype occurred a few times. The V and J genes are TRBV7-2 and TRBJ1-6; tentatively, D is TRBD1 (5 bases). The germline V gene has CDR1 SGHTA and CDR2 FQGNSA. This CDR3 contains 13 residues. V was pared by 7 bases and J by 6 bases, with 10 bases between. The CDR3 DNA sequence: TGTGCCAGCACCCGACAGCCTAATTCACCCCTCCACTTT. Protein sequence: CASTRQPNSPLHF.

The rearrangement joins TRBV5-1 to TRBJ2-2; a weak D match, TRBD1 (6 bases). Germline CDR1 SGHRS, CDR2 YFSETQ. The CDR3 runs to 16 residues. Trimming removed 2 bases at V and 2 bases at J, with 13 bases between. The CDR3 protein is CASSLRNRANTGELFF. The DNA for the CDR3 is TGCGCCAGCAGCTTAAGGAACAGGGCTAACACCGGGGAGCTGTTTTTT.

The V gene is TRBV15, the J gene TRBJ2-5; D might be TRBD1 (5 bases). The DNA matches TRBJ2-7 better at its end, which makes the J call doubtful. The germline gives CDR1 LNHNV, CDR2 YYDKDF (reference sequence). The CDR3 sequence is 14 residues long. The CDR3 reads CATSRDTGANEQYF. The CDR3 bases are TGTGCCACCAGCAGAGATACAGGAGCGAACGAGCAGTACTTC.

This sequence joins TRBV5-1 and TRBJ2-2; TRBD1 aligns across 8 bases. This CDR3 is built from 17 residues. Unmatched junction bases numbered 7, after V lost 3 bases and J lost 0 bases. Germline V gene data show CDR1 as SGHRS and CDR2 as YFSETQ. This CDR3 reads CASSSQPGQANTGELFF. CDR3 coding DNA: TGCGCCAGCAGCTCACAGCCGGGACAGGCGAACACCGGGGAGCTGTTTTTT.

This clonotype showed up just a few times. V and J are TRBV3-1 and TRBJ2-3; D is possibly TRBD1 (6 bases). This CDR3 has 12 residues. Trimming took 5 bases from V and 10 from J, leaving 13 bases between them. Germline V gene sequence: CDR1 LGHDT, CDR2 YNNKEL (reference sequence). CDR3 DNA sequence: TGTGCCAGCAGCTCGGACAGTTTTGCGCAGTATTTT. As protein: CASSSDSFAQYF.

J is TRBJ2-3 and V is TRBV14; D possibly corresponds to TRBD2 (7 bases). V was trimmed by 1 base and J by 5 bases, leaving 16 bases between them. Per germline, CDR1 SGHDN and CDR2 FVKESK. The CDR3 loop spans 16 amino acids. CDR3 residues: CASSQGGGLGEDTQYF. The CDR3 DNA follows: TGTGCCAGCAGCCAAGGCGGGGGCCTCGGCGAAGATACGCAGTATTTT. Looking up the rest from reference TRBV14 and TRBJ2-3 gives the full variable domain: EAGVTQFPSHSVIEKGQTVTLRCDPISGHDNLYWYRRVMGKEIKFLLHFVKESKQDESGMPNNRFLAERTGGTYSTLKVQPAELEDSGVYFCASSQGGGLGEDTQYFGPGTRLTVL.

This chain connects TRBV10-3 to TRBJ2-5; TRBD2 agrees at 9 bases. With the DNA end fitting TRBJ2-7 better, the J assignment may be wrong. CDR1 and CDR2 (germline): ENHRY, SYGVKD. The CDR3 extends over 15 amino acids. CDR3 protein: CAIRESGGPHYEQYF. CDR3 DNA sequence: TGTGCCATCAGGGAGAGCGGGGGGCCTCACTACGAGCAGTACTTC.

The chain couples TRBV28 to TRBJ1-3; the D is unclear. Between the trimmed V and J ends, which lost 4 bases and 0 bases, there was a span of 13 bases. The CDR3 is 16 amino acids. Germline V lookup: CDR1 MDHEN, CDR2 SYDVKM. CDR3 sequence reads: CASSSPFDGSGNTIYF. CDR3 nucleotides: TGTGCCAGCAGTTCACCCTTCGACGGCTCTGGAAACACCATATATTTT. The variable domain in full, with the rest retrieved from reference TRBV28 and TRBJ1-3, is DVKVTQSSRYLVKRTGEKVFLECVQDMDHENMFWYRQDPGLGLRLIYFSYDVKMKEKGDIPEGYSVSREKKERFSLILESASTNQTSMYLCASSSPFDGSGNTIYFGEGSWLTVV.

The table lists this clonotype with a few counts. The genes are TRBV7-2 and TRBJ2-7, with TRBD1 identical over 9 bases. The germline V gene encodes CDR1 SGHTA and CDR2 FQGNSA. This CDR3 region has 15 residues. Trimming at V came to 6 bases and at J to 4 bases, leaving 10 bases not matched to a gene. The DNA of the CDR3 is TGTGCCAGCAGGGGGTCCGGGACAGGGACTTACGAGCAGTACTTC. This sequence encodes CASRGSGTGTYEQYF.